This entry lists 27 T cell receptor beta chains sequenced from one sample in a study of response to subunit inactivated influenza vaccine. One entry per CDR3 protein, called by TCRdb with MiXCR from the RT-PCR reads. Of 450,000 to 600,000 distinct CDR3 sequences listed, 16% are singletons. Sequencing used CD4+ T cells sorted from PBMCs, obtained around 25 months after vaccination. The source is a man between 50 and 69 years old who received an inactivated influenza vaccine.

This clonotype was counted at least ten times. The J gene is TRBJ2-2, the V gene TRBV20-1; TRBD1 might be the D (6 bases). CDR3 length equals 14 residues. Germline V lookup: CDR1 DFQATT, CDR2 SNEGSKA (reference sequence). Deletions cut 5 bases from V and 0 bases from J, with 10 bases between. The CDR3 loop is CSASRTANTGELFF. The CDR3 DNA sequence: TGCAGTGCTTCTAGGACAGCGAACACCGGGGAGCTGTTTTTT.

CDR3 in DNA: TGCAGCGTTGAAGTGTATCTAGGACTTGAGCAGTTCTTC. Amino acids: CSVEVYLGLEQFF. The V call is TRBV29-1, the J call TRBJ2-1; tentative D call: TRBD2 (5 bases). V was trimmed by 1 base and J by 9 bases, leaving 13 bases between them. Germline CDR1 reads SQVTM; CDR2 reads ANQGSEA. The length of the CDR3 is 13 residues.

The DNA of the CDR3 is TGCGCCAGCAGCCAGAGACAGGGGAACACCGGGGAGCTGTTTTTT. Translated: CASSQRQGNTGELFF. This chain joins TRBV4-1 and TRBJ2-2; 7 bases fit TRBD1. Germline-derived CDR1 and CDR2 are MGHRA and YSYEKL. The CDR3 runs to 15 residues. The ends lost 3 bases at V and 1 base at J; junction bases unmatched: 2.

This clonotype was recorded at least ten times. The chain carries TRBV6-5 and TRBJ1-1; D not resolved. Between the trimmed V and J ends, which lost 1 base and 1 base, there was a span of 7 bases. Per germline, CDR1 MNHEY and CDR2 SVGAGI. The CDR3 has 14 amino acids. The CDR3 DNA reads TGTGCCAGCAGTTACTTACAGCAGAACACTGAAGCTTTCTTT. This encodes CASSYLQQNTEAFF.

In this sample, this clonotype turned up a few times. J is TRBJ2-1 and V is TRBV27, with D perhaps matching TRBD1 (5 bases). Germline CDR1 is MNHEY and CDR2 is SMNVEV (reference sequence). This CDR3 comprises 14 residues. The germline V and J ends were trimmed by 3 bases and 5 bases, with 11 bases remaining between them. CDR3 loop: CASSLGRNDNEQFF. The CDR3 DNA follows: TGTGCCAGCAGTTTGGGGCGGAATGACAATGAGCAGTTCTTC.

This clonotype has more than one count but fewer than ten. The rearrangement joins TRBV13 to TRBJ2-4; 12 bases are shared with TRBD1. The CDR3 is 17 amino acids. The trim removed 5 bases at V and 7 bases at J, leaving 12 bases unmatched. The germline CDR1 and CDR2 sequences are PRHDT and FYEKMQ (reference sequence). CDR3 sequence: CASSPGPGQGARNIQYF. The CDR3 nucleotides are TGTGCCAGCAGCCCTGGACCGGGACAGGGGGCACGGAACATTCAGTACTTC.

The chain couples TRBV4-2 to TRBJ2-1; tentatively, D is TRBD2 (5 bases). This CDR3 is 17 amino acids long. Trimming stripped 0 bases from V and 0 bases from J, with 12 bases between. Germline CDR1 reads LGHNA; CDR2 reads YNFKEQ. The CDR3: CASSQEPGGLSYNEQFF. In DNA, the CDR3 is TGTGCCAGCAGCCAAGAACCCGGCGGGCTCTCCTACAATGAGCAGTTCTTC.

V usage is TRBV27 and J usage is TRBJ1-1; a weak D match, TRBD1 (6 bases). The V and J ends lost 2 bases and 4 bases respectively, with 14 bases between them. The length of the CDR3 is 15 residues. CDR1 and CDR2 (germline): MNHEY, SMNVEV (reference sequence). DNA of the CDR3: TGTGCCAGCAGTTTAGGAGCAGGGGTTAGCACTGAAGCTTTCTTT. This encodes CASSLGAGVSTEAFF.

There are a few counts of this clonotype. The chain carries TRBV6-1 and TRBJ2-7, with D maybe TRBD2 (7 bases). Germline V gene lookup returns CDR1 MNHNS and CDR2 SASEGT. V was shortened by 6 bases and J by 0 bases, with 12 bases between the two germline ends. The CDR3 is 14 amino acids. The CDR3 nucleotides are TGTGCCAGCAGGGGGGGGGCCCCCTCCTACGAGCAGTACTTC. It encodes CASRGGAPSYEQYF.

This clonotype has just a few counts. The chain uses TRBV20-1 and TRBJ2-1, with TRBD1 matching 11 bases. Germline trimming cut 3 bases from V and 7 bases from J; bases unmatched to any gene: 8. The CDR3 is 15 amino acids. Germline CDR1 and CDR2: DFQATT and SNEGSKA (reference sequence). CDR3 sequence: CSARGTGGSLNEQFF. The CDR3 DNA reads TGCAGTGCTAGGGGGACAGGGGGGAGTCTGAATGAGCAGTTCTTC.

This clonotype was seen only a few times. This chain's CDR3 is CASSQRTSGNYEQYF. CDR3 DNA sequence: TGTGCCAGCAGTCAGAGGACTAGCGGGAACTACGAGCAGTACTTC. The chain employs TRBV6-2 or TRBV6-3 and TRBJ2-7, with 12 positions matching TRBD2. After removal of 5 bases from V and 3 bases from J, the junction contained 5 bases not matched to a gene. Germline V lookup: CDR1 MNHEY, CDR2 SVGEGT. This CDR3 comprises 15 residues.

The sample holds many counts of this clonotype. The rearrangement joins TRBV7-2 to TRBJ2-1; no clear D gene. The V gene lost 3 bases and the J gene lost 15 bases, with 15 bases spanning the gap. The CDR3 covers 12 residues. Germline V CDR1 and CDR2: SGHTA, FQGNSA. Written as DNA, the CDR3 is TGTGCCAGCAGCTTGGACGGTATGAGTCGGTTCTTC. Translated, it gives CASSLDGMSRFF.

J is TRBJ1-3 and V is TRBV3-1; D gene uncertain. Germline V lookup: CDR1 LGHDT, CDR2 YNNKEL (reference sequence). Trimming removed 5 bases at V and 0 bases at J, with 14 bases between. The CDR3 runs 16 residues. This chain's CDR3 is CASSDQLPYSGNTIYF. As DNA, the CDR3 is TGTGCCAGCAGCGACCAATTGCCCTACTCTGGAAACACCATATATTTT.

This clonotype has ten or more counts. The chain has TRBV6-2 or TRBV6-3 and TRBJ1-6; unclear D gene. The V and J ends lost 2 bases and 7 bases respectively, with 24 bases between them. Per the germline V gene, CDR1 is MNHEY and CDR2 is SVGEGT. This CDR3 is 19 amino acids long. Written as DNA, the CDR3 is TGTGCCAGCAGTTACGCCTGGGCAGGTCGGGCTTTCGGAAATTCACCCCTCCACTTT. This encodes CASSYAWAGRAFGNSPLHF.

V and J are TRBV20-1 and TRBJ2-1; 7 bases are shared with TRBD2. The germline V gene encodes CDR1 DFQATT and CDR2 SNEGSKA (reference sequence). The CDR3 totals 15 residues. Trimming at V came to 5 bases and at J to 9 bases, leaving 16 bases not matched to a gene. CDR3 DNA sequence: TGCAGTGCTGGTGGGGGTAGCGGGCCCCTAGGTGAGCAGTTCTTC. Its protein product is CSAGGGSGPLGEQFF.

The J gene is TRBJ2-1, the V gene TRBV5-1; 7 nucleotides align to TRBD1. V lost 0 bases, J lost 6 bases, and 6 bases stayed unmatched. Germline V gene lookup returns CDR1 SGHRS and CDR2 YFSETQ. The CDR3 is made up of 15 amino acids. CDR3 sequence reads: CASSLGRTGSNEQFF. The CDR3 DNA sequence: TGCGCCAGCAGCTTGGGTCGGACAGGCAGCAATGAGCAGTTCTTC.

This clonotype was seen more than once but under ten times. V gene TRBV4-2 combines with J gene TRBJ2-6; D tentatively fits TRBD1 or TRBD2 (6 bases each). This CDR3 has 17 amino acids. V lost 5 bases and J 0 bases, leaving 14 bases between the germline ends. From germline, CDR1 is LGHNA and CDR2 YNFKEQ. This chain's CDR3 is CASSAMGGPSGANVLTF. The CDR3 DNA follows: TGTGCCAGCAGCGCGATGGGGGGCCCCTCTGGGGCCAACGTCCTGACTTTC.

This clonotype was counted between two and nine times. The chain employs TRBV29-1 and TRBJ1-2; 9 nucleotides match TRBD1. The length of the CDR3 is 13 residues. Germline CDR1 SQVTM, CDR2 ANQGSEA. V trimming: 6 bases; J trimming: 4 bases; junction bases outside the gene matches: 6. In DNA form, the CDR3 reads TGCAGCGTCGGACAGGGGTTAGTCTATGGCTACACCTTC. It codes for CSVGQGLVYGYTF.

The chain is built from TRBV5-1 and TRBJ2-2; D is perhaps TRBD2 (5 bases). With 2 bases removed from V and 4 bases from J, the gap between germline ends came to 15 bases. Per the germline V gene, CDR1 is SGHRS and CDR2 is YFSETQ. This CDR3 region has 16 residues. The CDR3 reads CASSFNMDRGTGELFF. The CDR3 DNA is TGCGCCAGCAGCTTCAACATGGATCGGGGCACCGGGGAGCTGTTTTTT.

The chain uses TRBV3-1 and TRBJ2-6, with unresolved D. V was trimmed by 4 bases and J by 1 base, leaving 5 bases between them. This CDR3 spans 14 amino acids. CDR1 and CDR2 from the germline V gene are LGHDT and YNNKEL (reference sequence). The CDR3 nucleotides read TGTGCCAGCAGCCGACCTTCTGGGGCCAACGTCCTGACTTTC. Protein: CASSRPSGANVLTF.

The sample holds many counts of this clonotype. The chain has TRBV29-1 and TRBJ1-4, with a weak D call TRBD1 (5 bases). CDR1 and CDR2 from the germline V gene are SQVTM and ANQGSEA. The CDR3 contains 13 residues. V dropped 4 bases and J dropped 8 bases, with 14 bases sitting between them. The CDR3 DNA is TGCAGCGTTGCGAGGGGATCCAGGGAAAAACTGTTTTTT. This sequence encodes CSVARGSREKLFF.

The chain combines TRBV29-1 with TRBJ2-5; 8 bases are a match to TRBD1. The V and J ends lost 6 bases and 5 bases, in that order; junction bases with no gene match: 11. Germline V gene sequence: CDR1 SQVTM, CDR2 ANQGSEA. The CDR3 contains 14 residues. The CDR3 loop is CSVDRVGGTETQYF. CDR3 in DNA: TGCAGCGTGGACAGGGTTGGAGGAACGGAGACCCAGTACTTC. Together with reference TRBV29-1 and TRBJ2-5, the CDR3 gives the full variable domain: SAVISQKPSRDICQRGTSLTIQCQVDSQVTMMFWYRQQPGQSLTLIATANQGSEATYESGFVIDKFPISRPNLTFSTLTVSNMSPEDSSIYLCSVDRVGGTETQYFGPGTRLLVL.

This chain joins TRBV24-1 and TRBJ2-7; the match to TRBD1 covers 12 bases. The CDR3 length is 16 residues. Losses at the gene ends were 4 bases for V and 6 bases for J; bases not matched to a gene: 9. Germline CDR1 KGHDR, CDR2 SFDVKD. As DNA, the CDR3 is TGTGCCACCAGTGAAGCCGGGACAGGGGGCATCCGCGAGCAGTACTTC. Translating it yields CATSEAGTGGIREQYF.

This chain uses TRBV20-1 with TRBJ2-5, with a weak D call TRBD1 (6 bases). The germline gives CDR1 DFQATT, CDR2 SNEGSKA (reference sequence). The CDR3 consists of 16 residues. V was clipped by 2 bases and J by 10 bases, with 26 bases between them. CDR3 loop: CSARRSGTRGFGGQYF. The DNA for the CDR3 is TGCAGTGCTAGACGATCCGGCACTAGGGGGTTTGGCGGCCAGTACTTC.

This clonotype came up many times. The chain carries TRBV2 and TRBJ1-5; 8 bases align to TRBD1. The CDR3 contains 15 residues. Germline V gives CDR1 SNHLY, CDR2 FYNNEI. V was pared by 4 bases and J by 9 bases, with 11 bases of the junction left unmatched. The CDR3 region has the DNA TGTGCCAGCAGTGTGGGGGGGACAGGCATCGGGCCCCAGCATTTT. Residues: CASSVGGTGIGPQHF.

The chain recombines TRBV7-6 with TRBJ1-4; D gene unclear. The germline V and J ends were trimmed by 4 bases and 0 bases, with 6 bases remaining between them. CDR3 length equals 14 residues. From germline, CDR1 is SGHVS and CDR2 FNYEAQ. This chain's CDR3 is CASSSFATNEKLFF. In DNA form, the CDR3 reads TGTGCCAGCAGCTCATTTGCAACTAATGAAAAACTGTTTTTT.

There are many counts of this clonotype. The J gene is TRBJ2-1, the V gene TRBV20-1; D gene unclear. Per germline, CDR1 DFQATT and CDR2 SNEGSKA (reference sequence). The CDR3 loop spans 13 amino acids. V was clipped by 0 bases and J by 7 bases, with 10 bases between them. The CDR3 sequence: CSARDQYKNEQFF. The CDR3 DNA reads TGCAGTGCTAGAGATCAGTATAAGAATGAGCAGTTCTTC.